The source of this T cell receptor (beta chain) is a study of Graves' ophthalmopathy and Graves' hyperthyroidism. Looking at the study overall: Untreated patients at initial diagnosis provided peripheral blood.

Study-wide findings and caveats: In blood appeared most of the expanded thyroid clonotypes whose frequency exceeded 0.001.

RNA served as the template for amplifying TCR beta CDR3 regions. The authors performed first-round RT-PCR with HTBI primers and then a second-round multiplex PCR. Using its own MiXCR run on the multiplex PCR reads, TCRdb lists one record per CDR3 protein. The top ten clones hold roughly 2.3% of a sample with some 350,000 distinct CDR3 sequences, roughly a sixth of them seen once. There are many counts of this clonotype. Antigen: not known. V was shortened by 8 bases and J by 6 bases, with 17 bases between the two germline ends. This CDR3 is built from 13 residues. Germline V gene data show CDR1 as SEHNR and CDR2 as FQNEAQ (reference sequence). Hyperthyroidism cases were recent diagnoses of under 2 months' duration in people aged 18 to 65. In this cohort, patients with other autoimmune diseases, uncontrolled infections, pregnancy or lactation were excluded.

The sample taken for sequencing was peripheral blood. This TCR was sampled from an adult woman with stable Graves' hyperthyroidism. The genes are TRBV7-9 and TRBJ2-7; a weak D match, TRBD2 (5 bases). CDR3 nucleotide sequence: TGTGCCAGCCGTGCTAGCCGAGAGGTCGAGCAGTACTTC. This codes for CASRASREVEQYF. Looking up the rest from reference TRBV7-9 and TRBJ2-7 gives the full variable domain: DTGVSQNPRHKITKRGQNVTFRCDPISEHNRLYWYRQTLGQGPEFLTYFQNEAQLEKSRLLSDRFSAERPKGSFSTLEIQRTEQGDSAMYLCASRASREVEQYFGPGTRLTVT.